A selection of T cell receptor beta chains follows, all from one sample in a study of blood T cells in healthy people across ages. Each CDR3 protein gets one entry after TCRdb re-called the 5' RACE reads with MiXCR. The table includes 800,000 or so distinct CDR3 sequences, 62% detected once. The sequenced sample consisted of blood. The receptors derive from a man aged 30-40 years in good health. CDR3s include the opening cysteine and the closing phenylalanine or tryptophan. The order of the fields is clone size, D gene, J gene, V gene, CDR3 protein, CDR3 DNA. A D gene is named only where the DNA matches it firmly. A clone size is listed for some rows: how often the clone was seen (once, few, many), or a class if it is expanded.

clone_size: few
d_call: NA
j_call: TRBJ2-6
v_call: TRBV29-1
cdr3_aa: CSFPTGCSGANVLTF
cdr3_nt: TGCAGCTTCCCTACAGGGTGCTCTGGGGCCAACGTCCTGACTTTC

clone_size: NA
d_call: NA
j_call: TRBJ2-1
v_call: TRBV20-1
cdr3_aa: CSARGNSWRGRRYNEQFF
cdr3_nt: TGCAGTGCTAGAGGAAATAGTTGGAGGGGGCGGCGATACAATGAGCAGTTCTTC

clone_size: NA
d_call: TRBD2
j_call: TRBJ2-1
v_call: TRBV3-1
cdr3_aa: CASSQSPGGGNEQFF
cdr3_nt: TGTGCCAGCAGCCAAAGTCCGGGCGGGGGGAATGAGCAGTTCTTC

clone_size: NA
d_call: NA
j_call: TRBJ2-2
v_call: TRBV7-3
cdr3_aa: CASSQSRDTGELFF
cdr3_nt: TGTGCCAGCAGCCAAAGCAGGGACACCGGGGAGCTGTTTTTT

clone_size: NA
d_call: NA
j_call: TRBJ2-1
v_call: TRBV5-1
cdr3_aa: CASSYRAGEQFF
cdr3_nt: TGCGCCAGCAGCTACAGGGCGGGTGAGCAGTTCTTC

clone_size: NA
d_call: NA
j_call: TRBJ1-1
v_call: TRBV7-8
cdr3_aa: CASSFGVDTEAFF
cdr3_nt: TGTGCCAGCAGCTTCGGTGTCGACACTGAAGCTTTCTTT

clone_size: few
d_call: NA
j_call: TRBJ2-6
v_call: TRBV5-1
cdr3_aa: CASSLTTGQSGANVLTF
cdr3_nt: TGCGCCAGCAGCTTAACGACCGGACAGTCTGGGGCCAACGTCCTGACTTTC

clone_size: NA
d_call: TRBD2
j_call: TRBJ2-7
v_call: TRBV27
cdr3_aa: CASSTLAGAPYEQYF
cdr3_nt: TGTGCCAGCAGTACATTAGCGGGGGCCCCCTACGAGCAGTACTTC

clone_size: few
d_call: NA
j_call: TRBJ1-2
v_call: TRBV28
cdr3_aa: CASRIGDYGYTF
cdr3_nt: TGTGCCAGCAGGATAGGGGACTATGGCTACACCTTC

clone_size: NA
d_call: NA
j_call: TRBJ2-5
v_call: TRBV6-6
cdr3_aa: CASRRLVREQYF
cdr3_nt: TGTGCCAGCAGACGACTAGTGCGTGAGCAGTACTTC

clone_size: NA
d_call: TRBD1
j_call: TRBJ1-1
v_call: TRBV7-2
cdr3_aa: CASSSGQGMNTEAFF
cdr3_nt: TGTGCCAGCAGCTCGGGACAGGGGATGAACACTGAAGCTTTCTTT

clone_size: NA
d_call: TRBD1
j_call: TRBJ1-1
v_call: TRBV28
cdr3_aa: CASRGQGGSTEAFF
cdr3_nt: TGTGCCAGCAGGGGACAGGGGGGAAGTACTGAAGCTTTCTTT

clone_size: NA
d_call: TRBD1
j_call: TRBJ2-7
v_call: TRBV5-1
cdr3_aa: CASSTGRIGTAYEQYF
cdr3_nt: TGCGCCAGCAGCACCGGACGTATCGGGACAGCCTACGAGCAGTACTTC

clone_size: NA
d_call: NA
j_call: TRBJ2-6
v_call: TRBV12-3/TRBV12-4
cdr3_aa: CASQASGANVLTF
cdr3_nt: TGTGCCAGCCAGGCTTCCGGGGCCAACGTCCTGACTTTC

clone_size: NA
d_call: NA
j_call: TRBJ2-1
v_call: TRBV7-9
cdr3_aa: CASSLAGSPNEQFF
cdr3_nt: TGTGCCAGCAGCTTAGCGGGGAGCCCCAATGAGCAGTTCTTC

clone_size: NA
d_call: NA
j_call: TRBJ2-1
v_call: TRBV14
cdr3_aa: CASSQEAAYSYNEQFF
cdr3_nt: TGTGCCAGCAGCCAAGAGGCAGCCTACTCCTACAATGAGCAGTTCTTC

clone_size: few
d_call: NA
j_call: TRBJ2-6
v_call: TRBV6-5
cdr3_aa: CASSSEMPSGANVLTF
cdr3_nt: TGTGCCAGCAGTTCGGAGATGCCCTCTGGGGCCAACGTCCTGACTTTC

clone_size: many
d_call: TRBD2
j_call: TRBJ2-3
v_call: TRBV15
cdr3_aa: CATSVSSGGAPDTQYF
cdr3_nt: TGTGCCACCAGCGTTAGTAGCGGGGGGGCGCCAGATACGCAGTATTTT

clone_size: NA
d_call: NA
j_call: TRBJ2-4
v_call: TRBV2
cdr3_aa: CASGPGTIQYF
cdr3_nt: TGTGCCAGCGGTCCTGGGACCATTCAGTACTTC

clone_size: NA
d_call: TRBD2
j_call: TRBJ2-1
v_call: TRBV7-2
cdr3_aa: CASSLILLAGSVGAYNEQFF
cdr3_nt: TGTGCCAGCAGCTTAATTTTACTAGCGGGGTCCGTGGGGGCCTACAATGAGCAGTTCTTC

clone_size: NA
d_call: NA
j_call: TRBJ2-5
v_call: TRBV20-1
cdr3_aa: CSAAPRLEQETQYF
cdr3_nt: TGCAGTGCTGCTCCCAGACTAGAACAAGAGACCCAGTACTTC

clone_size: NA
d_call: NA
j_call: TRBJ2-5
v_call: TRBV14
cdr3_aa: CASSQTFGVGETQYF
cdr3_nt: TGTGCCAGCAGCCAGACGTTCGGGGTTGGAGAGACCCAGTACTTC

clone_size: few
d_call: NA
j_call: TRBJ2-7
v_call: TRBV5-1
cdr3_aa: CASSKTASPYEQYF
cdr3_nt: TGCGCCAGCAGCAAGACAGCCTCCCCCTACGAGCAGTACTTC

clone_size: NA
d_call: NA
j_call: TRBJ2-7
v_call: TRBV11-2
cdr3_aa: CASSLSYRPIDSYEQYF
cdr3_nt: TGTGCCAGCAGCTTAAGTTATCGGCCTATAGACTCCTACGAGCAGTACTTC

clone_size: NA
d_call: NA
j_call: TRBJ1-5
v_call: TRBV27
cdr3_aa: CASSPASLYSNQPQHF
cdr3_nt: TGTGCCAGCAGTCCGGCCTCCCTTTATAGCAATCAGCCCCAGCATTTT

clone_size: few
d_call: NA
j_call: TRBJ1-5
v_call: TRBV6-2/TRBV6-3
cdr3_aa: CASSDTGTDQPQHF
cdr3_nt: TGTGCCAGCAGTGATACAGGGACGGATCAGCCCCAGCATTTT

clone_size: NA
d_call: TRBD2
j_call: TRBJ2-1
v_call: TRBV4-2
cdr3_aa: CASSQAAGVYNEQFF
cdr3_nt: TGTGCCAGCAGCCAAGCCGCGGGGGTATACAATGAGCAGTTCTTC

clone_size: NA
d_call: TRBD2
j_call: TRBJ2-7
v_call: TRBV5-1
cdr3_aa: CASAVGGSYEQYF
cdr3_nt: TGCGCCAGCGCTGTGGGGGGGAGCTACGAGCAGTACTTC

clone_size: NA
d_call: TRBD2
j_call: TRBJ2-7
v_call: TRBV7-2
cdr3_aa: CASSISGASYEQYF
cdr3_nt: TGTGCCAGCAGCATAAGCGGGGCCTCCTACGAGCAGTACTTC

clone_size: NA
d_call: NA
j_call: TRBJ2-3
v_call: TRBV25-1
cdr3_aa: CASSGPGRADTQYF
cdr3_nt: TGTGCCAGCAGTGGTCCGGGAAGGGCAGATACGCAGTATTTT

clone_size: NA
d_call: TRBD1
j_call: TRBJ1-2
v_call: TRBV6-6
cdr3_aa: CASSWTGAANYGYTF
cdr3_nt: TGTGCCAGCAGTTGGACAGGCGCAGCTAACTATGGCTACACCTTC

clone_size: NA
d_call: TRBD1
j_call: TRBJ2-1
v_call: TRBV7-2
cdr3_aa: CASSLGQGLRYEQFF
cdr3_nt: TGTGCCAGCAGCCTTGGACAGGGGTTGAGGTATGAGCAGTTCTTC

clone_size: NA
d_call: TRBD1
j_call: TRBJ2-2
v_call: TRBV2
cdr3_aa: CASTQGDSNTGELFF
cdr3_nt: TGTGCCAGCACTCAGGGGGACAGCAACACCGGGGAGCTGTTTTTT

clone_size: few
d_call: NA
j_call: TRBJ2-7
v_call: TRBV18
cdr3_aa: CASSQTPGVLYEQYF
cdr3_nt: TGTGCCAGCTCACAAACCCCAGGGGTACTATACGAGCAGTACTTC

clone_size: NA
d_call: NA
j_call: TRBJ2-1
v_call: TRBV7-2
cdr3_aa: CASSYQSGRNEQFF
cdr3_nt: TGTGCCAGCAGCTATCAGTCTGGGCGGAATGAGCAGTTCTTC

clone_size: once
d_call: NA
j_call: TRBJ2-7
v_call: TRBV10-3
cdr3_aa: CAISGSYNEQYF
cdr3_nt: TGTGCCATCAGTGGTTCTTACAATGAGCAGTACTTC

clone_size: NA
d_call: TRBD2
j_call: TRBJ2-3
v_call: TRBV9
cdr3_aa: CASSFRSISGGGTDTQYF
cdr3_nt: TGTGCCAGCAGCTTTCGATCCATTAGCGGGGGGGGCACAGATACGCAGTATTTT

clone_size: NA
d_call: TRBD1
j_call: TRBJ2-1
v_call: TRBV28
cdr3_aa: CASSFAGTGGSDEQFF
cdr3_nt: TGTGCCAGCAGCTTCGCCGGGACAGGGGGCAGCGATGAGCAGTTCTTC

clone_size: many
d_call: NA
j_call: TRBJ2-1
v_call: TRBV5-1
cdr3_aa: CASSLDYNEQFF
cdr3_nt: TGTGCCAGCAGCTTGGACTACAATGAGCAGTTCTTC

clone_size: NA
d_call: TRBD1
j_call: TRBJ2-5
v_call: TRBV20-1
cdr3_aa: CSAEKTGAEETQYF
cdr3_nt: TGCAGTGCGGAAAAGACAGGGGCCGAGGAGACCCAGTACTTC

clone_size: NA
d_call: NA
j_call: TRBJ1-2
v_call: TRBV7-9
cdr3_aa: CASSSSGTQCGYTF
cdr3_nt: TGTGCCAGCAGCTCGTCCGGGACACAGTGTGGCTACACCTTC

clone_size: once
d_call: NA
j_call: TRBJ2-5
v_call: TRBV6-6
cdr3_aa: CASTPFPGPIQETQYF
cdr3_nt: TGTGCCAGCACCCCATTCCCGGGACCGATACAAGAGACCCAGTACTTC

clone_size: NA
d_call: NA
j_call: TRBJ1-2
v_call: TRBV4-3
cdr3_aa: CASSHEPGHANYGYTF
cdr3_nt: TGCGCCAGCAGCCATGAACCGGGACACGCAAACTATGGCTACACCTTC

clone_size: NA
d_call: TRBD2
j_call: TRBJ2-5
v_call: TRBV2
cdr3_aa: CASSLRAGGQETQYF
cdr3_nt: TGTGCCAGCAGTTTGAGAGCGGGGGGCCAAGAGACCCAGTACTTC

clone_size: NA
d_call: NA
j_call: TRBJ2-7
v_call: TRBV27
cdr3_aa: CASSLSNPTTYEQYF
cdr3_nt: TGTGCCAGCAGTTTATCGAACCCGACTACCTACGAGCAGTACTTC

clone_size: NA
d_call: NA
j_call: TRBJ1-2
v_call: TRBV7-9
cdr3_aa: CASSLLTASYGYTF
cdr3_nt: TGTGCCAGCAGCCTCCTGACAGCCTCCTATGGCTACACCTTC

clone_size: NA
d_call: NA
j_call: TRBJ2-1
v_call: TRBV15
cdr3_aa: CATSREGVNEQFF
cdr3_nt: TGTGCCACCAGCAGAGAAGGGGTTAATGAGCAGTTCTTC

clone_size: NA
d_call: TRBD1
j_call: TRBJ2-6
v_call: TRBV15
cdr3_aa: CATSRDSGYSGANVLTF
cdr3_nt: TGTGCCACCTCCCGGGACAGTGGTTACTCTGGGGCCAACGTCCTGACTTTC

clone_size: NA
d_call: NA
j_call: TRBJ2-7
v_call: TRBV5-1
cdr3_aa: CASSLDHGGEQYF
cdr3_nt: TGCGCCAGCAGCTTGGATCACGGAGGGGAGCAGTACTTC

clone_size: NA
d_call: NA
j_call: TRBJ1-6
v_call: TRBV30
cdr3_aa: CAWDDRPSSYNSPLHF
cdr3_nt: TGTGCCTGGGACGACAGGCCGAGCTCCTATAATTCACCCCTCCACTTT

clone_size: NA
d_call: NA
j_call: TRBJ2-7
v_call: TRBV27
cdr3_aa: CASSRISDYYEQYF
cdr3_nt: TGTGCCAGCAGTCGGATCTCGGATTACTACGAGCAGTACTTC

clone_size: NA
d_call: TRBD1
j_call: TRBJ2-7
v_call: TRBV5-1
cdr3_aa: CASSFRDREINEQYF
cdr3_nt: TGCGCCAGCAGCTTCCGGGACAGGGAGATAAACGAGCAGTACTTC

clone_size: NA
d_call: NA
j_call: TRBJ1-1
v_call: TRBV28
cdr3_aa: CASSLTAGGANTEAFF
cdr3_nt: TGTGCCAGCAGTTTAACGGCGGGGGGGGCCAACACTGAAGCTTTCTTT

clone_size: few
d_call: NA
j_call: TRBJ2-7
v_call: TRBV4-3
cdr3_aa: CASSQAHRRGGEQYF
cdr3_nt: TGCGCCAGCAGCCAAGCACATCGTCGGGGTGGCGAGCAGTACTTC

clone_size: few
d_call: NA
j_call: TRBJ2-6
v_call: TRBV5-1
cdr3_aa: CASSLMRPYQGANVLTF
cdr3_nt: TGCGCCAGCAGCTTGATGCGACCCTATCAAGGGGCCAACGTCCTGACTTTC

clone_size: NA
d_call: NA
j_call: TRBJ2-1
v_call: TRBV29-1
cdr3_aa: CSVGGGGPSYNEQFF
cdr3_nt: TGCAGCGTTGGGGGTGGAGGGCCCTCCTACAATGAGCAGTTCTTC

clone_size: once
d_call: NA
j_call: TRBJ1-4
v_call: TRBV2
cdr3_aa: CASSEALTGYEKLFF
cdr3_nt: TGTGCCAGCAGTGAAGCGCTAACAGGGTATGAAAAACTGTTTTTT